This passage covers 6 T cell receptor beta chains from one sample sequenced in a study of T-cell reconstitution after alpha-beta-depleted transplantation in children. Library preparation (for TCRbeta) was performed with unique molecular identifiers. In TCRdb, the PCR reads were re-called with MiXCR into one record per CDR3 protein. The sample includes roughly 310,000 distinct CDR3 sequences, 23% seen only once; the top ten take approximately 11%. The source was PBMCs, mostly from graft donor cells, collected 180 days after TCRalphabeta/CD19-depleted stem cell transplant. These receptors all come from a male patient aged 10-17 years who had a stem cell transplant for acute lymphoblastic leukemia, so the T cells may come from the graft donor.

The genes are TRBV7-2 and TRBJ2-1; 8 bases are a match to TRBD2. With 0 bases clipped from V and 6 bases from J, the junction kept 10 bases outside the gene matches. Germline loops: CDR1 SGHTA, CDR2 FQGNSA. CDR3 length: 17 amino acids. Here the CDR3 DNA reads TGTGCCAGCAGCTTAGCCTGGGGACTAGTATCTATCAATGAGCAGTTCTTC. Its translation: CASSLAWGLVSINEQFF.

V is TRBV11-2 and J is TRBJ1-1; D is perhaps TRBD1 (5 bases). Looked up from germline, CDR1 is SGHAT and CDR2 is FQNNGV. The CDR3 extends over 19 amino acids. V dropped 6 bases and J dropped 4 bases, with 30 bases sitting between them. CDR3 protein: CASRSVAGLGRDRSTEAFF. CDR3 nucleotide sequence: TGTGCCAGCAGAAGTGTAGCAGGGTTGGGCCGGGATCGGAGCACTGAAGCTTTCTTT.

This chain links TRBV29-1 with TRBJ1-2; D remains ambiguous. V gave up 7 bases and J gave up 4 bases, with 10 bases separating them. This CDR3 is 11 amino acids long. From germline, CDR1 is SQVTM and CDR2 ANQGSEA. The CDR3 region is CSATTPYGYTF. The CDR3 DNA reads TGCAGCGCGACTACCCCCTATGGCTACACCTTC.

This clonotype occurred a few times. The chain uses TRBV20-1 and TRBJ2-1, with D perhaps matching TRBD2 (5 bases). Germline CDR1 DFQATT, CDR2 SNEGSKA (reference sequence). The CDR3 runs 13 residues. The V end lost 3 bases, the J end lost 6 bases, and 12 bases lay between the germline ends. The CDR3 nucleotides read TGCAGTGCTAGCCCACTTCGGGGCAATGAGCAGTTCTTC. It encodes CSASPLRGNEQFF.

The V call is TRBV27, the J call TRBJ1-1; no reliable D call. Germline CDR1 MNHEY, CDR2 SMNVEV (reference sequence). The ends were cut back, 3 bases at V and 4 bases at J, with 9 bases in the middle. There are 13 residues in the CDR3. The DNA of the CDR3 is TGTGCCAGCAGTTTTTCGGAGCTCACTGAAGCTTTCTTT. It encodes CASSFSELTEAFF.

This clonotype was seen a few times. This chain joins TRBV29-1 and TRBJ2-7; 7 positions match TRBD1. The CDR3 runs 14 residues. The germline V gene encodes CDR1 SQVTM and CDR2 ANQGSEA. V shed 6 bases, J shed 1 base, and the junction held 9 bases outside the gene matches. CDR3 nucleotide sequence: TGCAGCGTCTACGGGACAGCCCTTTCCTACGAGCAGTACTTC. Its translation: CSVYGTALSYEQYF.